This passage covers 26 T cell receptor beta chains from one sample sequenced in a study of blood T cell repertoires in COVID-19 (dated by TCRdb to about 2020). The library was prepared using the immunoSEQ multiplex PCR assay. Not all clones reach the TCRdb copy of this immuneACCESS table, which keeps in-frame sequences only. Checked studies attribute under half of the gap to unresolved V genes and leave the rest unexplained. This sample is represented by hundreds of thousands of clones; approximately 90% of them were singletons. The top ten clones comprise 8.3% of the sample. The specimen sequenced was PBMCs or T cells enriched from blood (not recorded which). These receptor sequences come from a woman aged 55-75 years who had recovered from COVID-19.

The chain uses TRBV4-2 and TRBJ2-2, with 7 positions matching TRBD2. Germline lookup yields CDR1 LGHNA and CDR2 YNFKEQ. The CDR3 runs 15 residues. V trimming: 4 bases; J trimming: 0 bases; junction bases outside the gene matches: 2. The CDR3 coding sequence is TGTGCCAGCAGCCCCGGGACTACGAACACCGGGGAGCTGTTTTTT. It translates to CASSPGTTNTGELFF.

V gene TRBV30 combines with J gene TRBJ1-6, with 9 bases that match TRBD1. The ends lost 2 bases at V and 13 bases at J; junction bases unmatched: 9. The germline V gene encodes CDR1 GTSNPN and CDR2 SVGIG (reference sequence). This CDR3 is built from 14 residues. The CDR3 DNA is TGTGCCTGGAGTCCCGGGACAGGGACTTATCCCCTCCACTTT. Its protein is CAWSPGTGTYPLHF. Full variable domain (rest looked up from reference TRBV30 and TRBJ1-6): SQTIHQWPATLVQPVGSPLSLECTVEGTSNPNLYWYRQAAGRGLQLLFYSVGIGQISSEVPQNLSASRPQDRQFILSSKKLLLSDSGFYLCAWSPGTGTYPLHFGNGTRLTVT.

The CDR3 DNA follows: TGTGCCAGCAGTTCACCCGGGGGGGCGGGAGAGACCCAGTACTTC. Residues: CASSSPGGAGETQYF. The J gene is TRBJ2-5, the V gene TRBV28, with 8 bases lining up with TRBD2. The junction had 8 bases not matched to a gene; V was cut back by 4 bases and J by 4 bases. The germline V gene has CDR1 MDHEN and CDR2 SYDVKM. The CDR3 contains 15 residues.

The CDR3: CSVEVFRGGARDTQYF. The CDR3, as DNA: TGCAGCGTTGAAGTTTTTCGCGGGGGGGCCAGAGATACGCAGTATTTT. V gene TRBV29-1 combines with J gene TRBJ2-3; 9 bases line up with TRBD2. The V segment lost 1 base and the J segment 5 bases; nucleotides outside the gene matches: 10. CDR3 length: 16 residues. Per the germline V gene, CDR1 is SQVTM and CDR2 is ANQGSEA.

This clone was detected once. The chain has TRBV2 and TRBJ1-4; D perhaps matches TRBD1 (5 bases). Trimming took off 6 bases at V and 1 base at J, with 12 bases between the two ends. There are 15 residues in the CDR3. CDR1 is SNHLY, CDR2 FYNNEI, per germline. The CDR3 sequence is CASSIQDITNEKLFF. For the CDR3, the DNA is TGTGCCAGCAGCATACAGGACATAACTAATGAAAAACTGTTTTTT.

The DNA of the CDR3 is TGTGCCAGCAGGCCCGGGACAGGGGGAGTAGGCAATCAGCCCCAGCATTTT. It is translated as CASRPGTGGVGNQPQHF. This chain joins TRBV27 and TRBJ1-5; 11 nucleotides line up with TRBD1. Germline lookup yields CDR1 MNHEY and CDR2 SMNVEV (reference sequence). V was clipped by 6 bases and J by 2 bases; unmatched bases: 9. The CDR3 totals 17 residues.

The rearrangement uses TRBV6-5 and TRBJ2-2, with 7 nucleotides matching TRBD2. The ends lost 11 bases at V and 0 bases at J; junction bases unmatched: 6. The CDR3 runs 14 residues. CDR1 MNHEY and CDR2 SVGAGI come from the germline V gene. CDR3 amino acids: CALRGLSNTGELFF. CDR3 in DNA: TGTGCCCTACGGGGACTATCGAACACCGGGGAGCTGTTTTTT.

This chain links TRBV7-2 with TRBJ2-7; D unresolved. Trimming shortened V by 1 base and J by 2 bases, and 12 bases separated the two germline ends. CDR1 is SGHTA, CDR2 FQGNSA, per germline. This CDR3 contains 15 residues. In DNA, the CDR3 is TGTGCCAGCAGCTTAGAAGATGCAGCGCCCTACGAGCAGTACTTC. Amino acid sequence: CASSLEDAAPYEQYF.

The V gene is TRBV2, the J gene TRBJ2-5; 11 bases line up with TRBD2. Germline loops: CDR1 SNHLY, CDR2 FYNNEI. V lost 1 base to trimming and J lost 2 bases; unmatched junction nucleotides: 6. The CDR3 sequence is 17 residues long. CDR3 in amino acids: CASSEGRLAGWQETQYF. The CDR3 bases are TGTGCCAGCAGTGAAGGGAGACTAGCGGGGTGGCAAGAGACCCAGTACTTC. Full variable domain (missing parts from reference TRBV2 and TRBJ2-5): EPEVTQTPSHQVTQMGQEVILRCVPISNHLYFYWYRQILGQKVEFLVSFYNNEISEKSEIFDDQFSVERPDGSNFTLKIRSTKLEDSAMYFCASSEGRLAGWQETQYFGPGTRLLVL.

The CDR3 loop reads CASRREGENSPLHF. The DNA for the CDR3 is TGTGCCAGCAGGCGCGAGGGGGAGAATTCACCCCTCCACTTT. The rearrangement joins TRBV2 to TRBJ1-6; TRBD1 is a possible D gene (6 bases). Per the germline V gene, CDR1 is SNHLY and CDR2 is FYNNEI. Trimming removed 6 bases from V and 7 bases from J, with 13 bases in between. The CDR3 length is 14 residues.

J is TRBJ2-1 and V is TRBV4-2, with D unclear. The CDR3 has 16 residues. Per the germline V gene, CDR1 is LGHNA and CDR2 is YNFKEQ. V was pared by 0 bases and J by 3 bases, with 12 bases between. CDR3 in amino acids: CASSQEGQIGYNEQFF. CDR3 coding DNA: TGTGCCAGCAGCCAAGAGGGCCAGATCGGCTACAATGAGCAGTTCTTC.

This CDR3 reads CASSPKTGFNYGYTF. Here the CDR3 DNA reads TGTGCCAGCAGCCCAAAGACAGGGTTTAACTATGGCTACACCTTC. The rearrangement uses TRBV5-8 and TRBJ1-2; TRBD1 matches at 7 bases. This CDR3 is 15 amino acids long. The germline V gene has CDR1 SGHTS and CDR2 YDEGEE. V dropped 4 bases and J dropped 1; count of bases not matched to a gene: 7.

A note on this clone: Other DNA sequences in this specimen translate into the identical CDR3. The chain links TRBV5-4 to TRBJ1-2, with 9 nucleotides matching TRBD1. Unmatched junction bases numbered 2, after V lost 3 bases and J lost 5 bases. Germline CDR1 is SGHNT and CDR2 is YYREEE (reference sequence). CDR3 length: 13 residues. CDR3 amino acids: CASSSGQGYGYTF. The CDR3, as DNA: TGTGCCAGCAGCTCCGGACAGGGGTATGGCTACACCTTC. The whole variable domain, filled in from reference TRBV5-4 and TRBJ1-2, reads ETGVTQSPTHLIKTRGQQVTLRCSSQSGHNTVSWYQQALGQGPQFIFQYYREEENGRGNFPPRFSGLQFPNYSSELNVNALELDDSALYLCASSSGQGYGYTFGSGTRLTVV.

This chain uses TRBV10-3 with TRBJ1-1; D may be TRBD1 (6 bases). Between the trimmed V and J ends, which lost 5 bases and 5 bases, there was a span of 12 bases. Germline-derived CDR1 and CDR2 are ENHRY and SYGVKD. This CDR3 is 13 amino acids long. The CDR3 DNA sequence: TGTGCCATCAGTTTTACAGGGCAAACTGAAGCTTTCTTT. It specifies CAISFTGQTEAFF.

V is TRBV2 and J is TRBJ2-7, with TRBD1 matching 11 bases. The V segment lost 5 bases and the J segment 7 bases; nucleotides outside the gene matches: 4. The CDR3 has 13 residues. The V gene's germline CDR1 is SNHLY and CDR2 FYNNEI. The chain's CDR3 is CASSMDRGREQYV. CDR3 sequence (DNA): TGTGCCAGCAGTATGGACAGGGGGCGTGAGCAGTACGTC.

This clone came up many times. The gene calls are TRBV2 and TRBJ2-7; D perhaps matches TRBD2 (5 bases). There are 14 residues in the CDR3. V gave up 2 bases and J gave up 9 bases, with 17 bases separating them. Germline values: CDR1 SNHLY, CDR2 FYNNEI. CDR3 sequence: CASSETGKTSAQYF. DNA for the CDR3: TGTGCCAGCAGTGAAACGGGGAAGACGTCTGCGCAGTACTTC.

V gene TRBV5-1 combines with J gene TRBJ1-1; possibly TRBD1 for D (5 bases). The CDR3 consists of 13 residues. The germline V gene encodes CDR1 SGHRS and CDR2 YFSETQ. V was shortened by 6 bases and J by 5 bases, with 14 bases between the two germline ends. The CDR3 sequence is CASTQGRETEAFF. Written as DNA, the CDR3 is TGCGCCAGCACCCAGGGTAGAGAGACTGAAGCTTTCTTT.

The V gene is TRBV4-1, the J gene TRBJ2-3; TRBD2 is a possible D gene (5 bases). The germline V gene encodes CDR1 MGHRA and CDR2 YSYEKL. There are 14 residues in the CDR3. Trimming left V 0 bases short and J 3 bases short, with 7 bases between. The CDR3 region is CASSQDRGTDTQYF. Here the CDR3 DNA reads TGCGCCAGCAGCCAAGATCGGGGAACAGATACGCAGTATTTT.

The rearrangement links TRBV5-6 to TRBJ1-2; D gene unclear. CDR3 size: 12 residues. Germline CDR1 SGHDT, CDR2 YYEEEE. Trimming removed 4 bases at V and 5 bases at J, with 9 bases between. The CDR3 here is CASSRREYGYTF. The DNA of the CDR3 is TGTGCCAGCAGCCGACGGGAGTATGGCTACACCTTC.

This clone showed up just a few times. V and J are TRBV25-1 and TRBJ2-3; a possible D gene is TRBD2 (7 bases). CDR3 size: 14 residues. Germline lookup yields CDR1 MGHDK and CDR2 SYGVNS. V dropped 8 bases and J dropped 7 bases, with 19 bases sitting between them. CDR3 bases: TGTGCCAGCGGGGGGGGGCTCCCCGGGAATACGCAGTATTTT. Its translation: CASGGGLPGNTQYF.

This clone has more than one count but fewer than ten. The V and J genes are TRBV7-2 and TRBJ1-6, with D possibly being TRBD1 (5 bases). With 0 bases removed from V and 10 bases from J, the gap between germline ends came to 13 bases. Germline values: CDR1 SGHTA, CDR2 FQGNSA. This CDR3 is built from 15 residues. This chain's CDR3 is CASSLAPGIRSPLHF. DNA of the CDR3: TGTGCCAGCAGCTTAGCGCCAGGGATTCGATCACCCCTCCACTTT.

J is TRBJ2-7 and V is TRBV11-2, with D perhaps TRBD1 (6 bases). Germline CDR1 is SGHAT and CDR2 is FQNNGV. Trimming removed 5 bases at V and 0 bases at J, with 14 bases between. The CDR3 contains 15 residues. The CDR3 DNA sequence: TGTGCCAGCAGCGGCCACAGGGTTAGCTCCTACGAGCAGTACTTC. Protein product: CASSGHRVSSYEQYF.

This rearrangement joins TRBV6-6 to TRBJ2-7, with D possibly matching TRBD2 (6 bases). Germline CDR1 MNHNY, CDR2 SVGAGI (reference sequence). The CDR3 has 14 residues. V shed 5 bases and J shed 0 bases, with 11 bases lying between them. CDR3 loop: CASSPRGTSYEQYF. The CDR3 DNA is TGTGCCAGCAGTCCCCGGGGGACCTCCTACGAGCAGTACTTC.

The table lists this clone with a few counts. The CDR3 region is CASSSSRGPGNTIYF. The DNA for the CDR3 is TGCGCCAGCAGCTCAAGTAGGGGGCCTGGAAACACCATATATTTT. The chain has TRBV4-1 and TRBJ1-3, with 7 bases fitting TRBD1. Germline lookup yields CDR1 MGHRA and CDR2 YSYEKL. This CDR3 has 15 amino acids. V dropped 5 bases and J dropped 2; count of bases not matched to a gene: 6.

V and J are TRBV19 and TRBJ1-2; D unclear. Germline CDR1 and CDR2: LNHDA and SQIVND (reference sequence). The CDR3 has 15 amino acids. The V and J ends lost 5 bases and 0 bases respectively, with 13 bases between them. The CDR3 DNA reads TGTGCCAGTAGTCCCGCGGCGGAAGCTAACTATGGCTACACCTTC. Amino acid sequence: CASSPAAEANYGYTF.

The chain joins TRBV4-1 to TRBJ2-1; D is ambiguous. V was trimmed by 1 base and J by 9 bases, leaving 13 bases between them. The CDR3 totals 14 residues. Germline V gives CDR1 MGHRA, CDR2 YSYEKL. CDR3 nucleotides: TGCGCCAGCAGCCAAGCCTCTATTATACGTGAGCAGTTCTTC. As protein: CASSQASIIREQFF.